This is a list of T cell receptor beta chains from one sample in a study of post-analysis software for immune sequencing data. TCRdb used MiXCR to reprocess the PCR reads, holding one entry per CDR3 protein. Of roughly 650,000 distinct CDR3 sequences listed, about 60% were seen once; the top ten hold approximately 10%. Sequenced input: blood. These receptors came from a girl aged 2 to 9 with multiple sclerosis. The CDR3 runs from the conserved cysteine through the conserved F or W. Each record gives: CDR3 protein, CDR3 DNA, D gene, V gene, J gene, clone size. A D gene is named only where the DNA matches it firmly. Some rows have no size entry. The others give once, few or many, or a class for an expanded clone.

CASGLAGNEKLFF	TGTGCTAGTGGTTTGGCCGGGAATGAAAAACTGTTTTTT	NA	TRBV12-5	TRBJ1-4	few
CSARAGLNTEAFF	TGCAGTGCTAGGGCAGGGTTGAACACTGAAGCTTTCTTT	NA	TRBV20-1	TRBJ1-1	NA
CASSGSRAGAKETQYF	TGCGCCAGCAGTGGGAGTCGAGCGGGAGCAAAAGAGACCCAGTACTTC	TRBD2	TRBV5-1	TRBJ2-5	once
CSVGVELGPNYNEQFF	TGCAGCGTGGGGGTTGAGTTAGGGCCTAACTACAATGAGCAGTTCTTC	NA	TRBV29-1	TRBJ2-1	NA
CSARRLADLTYEQYF	TGCAGTGCTAGAAGATTAGCGGACCTGACCTACGAGCAGTACTTC	NA	TRBV20-1	TRBJ2-7	NA
CASQTGTYGYTF	TGTGCCAGCCAGACAGGGACCTATGGCTACACCTTC	TRBD1	TRBV27	TRBJ1-2	NA
CASSSPGQGSYEQYF	TGTGCCAGCAGCTCTCCGGGACAGGGGAGTTACGAGCAGTACTTC	TRBD1	TRBV7-9	TRBJ2-7	many
CASSHSSFLTDTQYF	TGCGCCAGCAGCCATAGCAGCTTCCTCACAGATACGCAGTATTTT	NA	TRBV5-1	TRBJ2-3	NA
CASSQTDGGAHTDTQYF	TGTGCCAGCAGCCAAACCGATGGCGGGGCTCACACAGATACGCAGTATTTT	NA	TRBV4-2	TRBJ2-3	NA
CASSLNQGAGETQYF	TGTGCCAGCAGCTTAAACCAGGGGGCAGGGGAGACCCAGTACTTC	TRBD1	TRBV7-2	TRBJ2-5	few
CASSWDRTNNEQYF	TGCGCCAGCAGCTGGGACAGGACCAACAATGAGCAGTACTTC	TRBD1	TRBV5-1	TRBJ2-7	NA